Here is one TCR beta chain with its context. Genomic DNA template from tumor biopsies or peripheral blood, about 616 ng to 6,500 ng input. TCRdb's table, derived via immunoSEQ multiplex PCR, lists solely in-frame clones and lacks some. Seen here are fewer than 55,000 clones, over 70% observed once, and the top ten hold more than 3.5%. The sample is drawn from a study of T cells in tumors after PD-1 blockade. Study-wide context: Prior checkpoint blockade, systemic immunosuppressant use, or anti-cancer therapy within 4 weeks excluded patients. Daily vismodegib 150 mg continued in a subset of anti-PD-1-treated patients. Blood samples averaged about 120,000 templates (range about 22,000-280,000) and 36,536 unique clonotypes.

This CDR3 contains 13 residues. Per germline, CDR1 SEHNR and CDR2 FQNEAQ (reference sequence). Trimming took off 5 bases at V and 3 bases at J, with 10 bases between the two ends. This specimen was PBMCs, taken before anti-PD-1 treatment. This rearrangement joins TRBV7-9 to TRBJ1-2; D not resolved. The clonotype comes from a human donor with basal cell carcinoma. CDR3 nucleotides: TGTGCCAGCAGCCCCAGCCTGGACTATGGCTACACCTTC. It yields the protein CASSPSLDYGYTF.